This TCR beta chain was sequenced during a study of T cells after posttransplantation cyclophosphamide. The study, taken as a whole, reports: Blood and skin or GI T cell repertoires showed limited TRB overlap. Recipient CMV seropositivity and CMV reactivation strongly tracked TRB clonality. Donor CD8+ memory clones often dominated recipient blood repertoires at later times.

The CDR3 runs 14 residues. The germline V gene encodes CDR1 SNHLY and CDR2 FYNNEI. V lost 10 bases, J lost 9 bases, and 9 bases stayed unmatched. Of note for this clone: What it binds is not known.

The assay was immunoSEQ multiplex PCR, and TCRdb's table has in-frame clones only and misses some. The sample carries approximately 30,000 clones, roughly 85% recorded once. On the day of bone marrow donation, the related graft donor provided peripheral blood. The rearrangement uses TRBV2 and TRBJ2-1; 13 bases fit TRBD2. Sequencing used PBMCs. The source of this sequence is a man aged 45-65 years. In nucleotides, the CDR3 is TGTGCCACCTCAACTAGCGGGAGGGGTGGTGAGCAGTTCTTC. Protein: CATSTSGRGGEQFF.